This is a list of T cell receptor beta chains from one sample in a study of identical twins. TCRdb fed the 5' RACE reads into MiXCR, producing one record per CDR3 protein. The data show hundreds of thousands of distinct CDR3 sequences, about 20% seen once. These data were also filed under a second study, of T cells expressing NK-cell markers.

What was sequenced was PBMCs. All receptors come from a woman under 30 in good health. Both conserved end residues are part of each CDR3. The order of the fields is V gene, D gene, J gene, clone size, CDR3 protein, CDR3 DNA. D genes are given only for firm matches. Some rows mark clone size as missing; the rest say once, few, many or name a class of expanded clone.

V gene: TRBV7-2
D gene: .
J gene: TRBJ1-1
clone size: few
CDR3 protein: CASSLQQGRTEAFF
CDR3 DNA: TGTGCCAGCAGCTTACAACAGGGTCGCACTGAAGCTTTCTTT

V gene: TRBV20-1
D gene: .
J gene: TRBJ2-7
clone size: .
CDR3 protein: CSARLHSYEQYF
CDR3 DNA: TGCAGTGCTAGACTCCATTCGTACGAGCAGTACTTC

V gene: TRBV5-1
D gene: .
J gene: TRBJ2-7
clone size: many
CDR3 protein: CASSLEQTYEQYF
CDR3 DNA: TGCGCCAGCAGCTTAGAACAGACCTACGAGCAGTACTTC

V gene: TRBV7-2
D gene: TRBD2
J gene: TRBJ2-7
clone size: .
CDR3 protein: CASSLIGTSGIDEQYF
CDR3 DNA: TGTGCCAGCAGCTTGATCGGGACTAGCGGGATCGACGAGCAGTACTTC

V gene: TRBV5-1
D gene: .
J gene: TRBJ2-5
clone size: many
CDR3 protein: CASSAQGGEETQYF
CDR3 DNA: TGCGCCAGCAGCGCACAGGGAGGGGAAGAGACCCAGTACTTC

V gene: TRBV5-6
D gene: .
J gene: TRBJ1-1
clone size: .
CDR3 protein: CASMDGGEAFF
CDR3 DNA: TGTGCCAGCATGGACGGGGGTGAAGCTTTCTTT

V gene: TRBV3-1
D gene: .
J gene: TRBJ2-7
clone size: few
CDR3 protein: CASRGGQTYEQYF
CDR3 DNA: TGTGCCAGCAGGGGGGGACAGACCTACGAGCAGTACTTC

V gene: TRBV6-5
D gene: TRBD1
J gene: TRBJ2-5
clone size: .
CDR3 protein: CASSYGGQGVLETQYF
CDR3 DNA: TGTGCCAGCAGTTACGGGGGACAGGGGGTTCTGGAGACCCAGTACTTC

V gene: TRBV5-6
D gene: .
J gene: TRBJ2-7
clone size: once
CDR3 protein: CGSGEGPPWLMIEQYF
CDR3 DNA: TGTGGTTCAGGGGAGGGTCCCCCCTGGTTGATGATCGAGCAGTACTTC

V gene: TRBV12-3/TRBV12-4
D gene: TRBD2
J gene: TRBJ2-2
clone size: few
CDR3 protein: CASSPRSSGSAGELFF
CDR3 DNA: TGTGCCAGCAGTCCGAGGTCTAGCGGGAGTGCCGGGGAGCTGTTTTTT

V gene: TRBV12-3/TRBV12-4
D gene: .
J gene: TRBJ2-4
clone size: many
CDR3 protein: CASTPGVGNIQYF
CDR3 DNA: TGTGCCAGCACCCCGGGCGTGGGAAACATTCAGTACTTC

V gene: TRBV18
D gene: TRBD2
J gene: TRBJ2-3
clone size: once
CDR3 protein: CASSPILGRLAGTTDTQYF
CDR3 DNA: TGTGCCAGCTCACCAATTTTGGGCCGGCTAGCGGGGACCACAGATACGCAGTATTTT

V gene: TRBV6-2/TRBV6-3
D gene: .
J gene: TRBJ2-7
clone size: many
CDR3 protein: CASSLDPDRSYEQYF
CDR3 DNA: TGTGCCAGCAGTCTCGACCCAGATCGCTCCTACGAGCAGTACTTC

V gene: TRBV5-1
D gene: .
J gene: TRBJ2-5
clone size: .
CDR3 protein: CASSVDSLVGTQYF
CDR3 DNA: TGCGCCAGCAGCGTGGACAGTTTGGTCGGGACCCAGTACTTC

V gene: TRBV4-2
D gene: TRBD2
J gene: TRBJ2-3
clone size: few
CDR3 protein: CASSQGTSSTSQYF
CDR3 DNA: TGTGCCAGCAGCCAAGGGACTAGCAGTACCTCGCAGTATTTT

V gene: TRBV7-3
D gene: .
J gene: TRBJ2-1
clone size: .
CDR3 protein: CASSLMFGDSYNEQFF
CDR3 DNA: TGTGCCAGCAGCTTAATGTTCGGAGACTCCTACAATGAGCAGTTCTTC

V gene: TRBV12-3/TRBV12-4
D gene: .
J gene: TRBJ1-2
clone size: .
CDR3 protein: CASSLNPTIGYTF
CDR3 DNA: TGTGCCAGCAGTTTAAACCCTACTATCGGCTACACCTTC

V gene: TRBV20-1
D gene: .
J gene: TRBJ2-2
clone size: .
CDR3 protein: CSARSRTELFF
CDR3 DNA: TGCAGTGCTAGGTCGCGAACAGAGCTGTTTTTT

V gene: TRBV24-1
D gene: TRBD2
J gene: TRBJ2-5
clone size: .
CDR3 protein: CATSDTSGSGETQYF
CDR3 DNA: TGTGCCACCAGTGACACTAGCGGGAGTGGGGAGACCCAGTACTTC

V gene: TRBV20-1
D gene: .
J gene: TRBJ2-7
clone size: few
CDR3 protein: CSAEGAAYEQYF
CDR3 DNA: TGCAGTGCTGAGGGTGCAGCCTACGAGCAGTACTTC

V gene: TRBV12-3/TRBV12-4
D gene: TRBD1
J gene: TRBJ1-1
clone size: many
CDR3 protein: CASSQDRRTEAFF
CDR3 DNA: TGTGCCAGCAGTCAGGACAGGCGCACTGAAGCTTTCTTT

V gene: TRBV7-2
D gene: .
J gene: TRBJ2-1
clone size: .
CDR3 protein: CASSFTKSGEQFF
CDR3 DNA: TGTGCCAGCAGCTTTACTAAGTCGGGTGAGCAGTTCTTC

V gene: TRBV12-3/TRBV12-4
D gene: TRBD1
J gene: TRBJ2-5
clone size: few
CDR3 protein: CASSPRQGKETQYF
CDR3 DNA: TGTGCCAGCAGTCCCCGACAGGGTAAAGAGACCCAGTACTTC

V gene: TRBV5-5
D gene: .
J gene: TRBJ1-4
clone size: many
CDR3 protein: CASRRQAGLEKLFF
CDR3 DNA: TGTGCCAGCAGGCGACAGGCAGGACTAGAAAAACTGTTTTTT

V gene: TRBV20-1
D gene: .
J gene: TRBJ1-1
clone size: few
CDR3 protein: CSARGETTEAFF
CDR3 DNA: TGCAGTGCTAGAGGGGAAACCACTGAAGCTTTCTTT

V gene: TRBV10-2
D gene: TRBD2
J gene: TRBJ2-2
clone size: .
CDR3 protein: CASRALTSGNTGELFF
CDR3 DNA: TGCGCCAGCAGAGCTCTGACTAGCGGGAACACCGGGGAGCTGTTTTTT

V gene: TRBV12-3/TRBV12-4
D gene: .
J gene: TRBJ1-6
clone size: few
CDR3 protein: CASSLEQRSPLHF
CDR3 DNA: TGTGCCAGCAGTTTAGAACAGAGGTCACCCCTCCACTTT

V gene: TRBV27
D gene: TRBD2
J gene: TRBJ2-3
clone size: .
CDR3 protein: CASSPGTSGRNWGTQYF
CDR3 DNA: TGTGCCAGCAGTCCCGGGACTAGCGGGAGGAATTGGGGTACGCAGTATTTT

V gene: TRBV5-1
D gene: .
J gene: TRBJ2-7
clone size: .
CDR3 protein: CASSLDAGRVLEQYF
CDR3 DNA: TGCGCCAGCAGCTTGGACGCGGGACGGGTTCTTGAGCAGTACTTC

V gene: TRBV4-3
D gene: TRBD2
J gene: TRBJ2-1
clone size: few
CDR3 protein: CASSQPGGFSSYNEQFF
CDR3 DNA: TGCGCCAGCAGCCAACCGGGGGGTTTTAGCTCCTACAATGAGCAGTTCTTC

V gene: TRBV10-3
D gene: .
J gene: TRBJ2-1
clone size: many
CDR3 protein: CAISVFNEQFF
CDR3 DNA: TGTGCCATCAGTGTCTTCAATGAGCAGTTCTTC

V gene: TRBV5-1
D gene: .
J gene: TRBJ2-2
clone size: few
CDR3 protein: CASGTGELDGELFF
CDR3 DNA: TGCGCCAGCGGGACGGGAGAGCTTGACGGGGAGCTGTTTTTT

V gene: TRBV6-5
D gene: .
J gene: TRBJ2-3
clone size: .
CDR3 protein: CASSYAIGSSSTDTQYF
CDR3 DNA: TGTGCCAGCAGTTACGCAATCGGGTCGTCTAGCACAGATACGCAGTATTTT

V gene: TRBV10-3
D gene: .
J gene: TRBJ2-1
clone size: .
CDR3 protein: CATRPLYEQFF
CDR3 DNA: TGTGCCACCAGACCTCTATATGAGCAGTTCTTC

V gene: TRBV24-1
D gene: .
J gene: TRBJ2-3
clone size: .
CDR3 protein: CATSDPVTLGDTQYF
CDR3 DNA: TGTGCCACCAGTGACCCGGTGACGCTTGGAGATACGCAGTATTTT

V gene: TRBV6-5
D gene: TRBD2
J gene: TRBJ2-3
clone size: .
CDR3 protein: CASSYAGAGTDTQYF
CDR3 DNA: TGTGCCAGCAGTTACGCGGGAGCCGGCACAGATACGCAGTATTTT

V gene: TRBV6-4
D gene: TRBD1
J gene: TRBJ2-3
clone size: many
CDR3 protein: CASSDGTGGTDTQYF
CDR3 DNA: TGTGCCAGCAGTGACGGGACAGGGGGCACAGATACGCAGTATTTT

V gene: TRBV6-4
D gene: TRBD2
J gene: TRBJ2-1
clone size: .
CDR3 protein: CASTPDSSGDNEQFF
CDR3 DNA: TGTGCCAGCACCCCCGACTCCAGCGGGGACAATGAGCAGTTCTTC

V gene: TRBV6-5
D gene: TRBD1
J gene: TRBJ2-7
clone size: few
CDR3 protein: CASRETGDEQYF
CDR3 DNA: TGTGCCAGCAGGGAGACAGGGGACGAGCAGTACTTC

V gene: TRBV6-5
D gene: .
J gene: TRBJ2-1
clone size: .
CDR3 protein: CASSYSAEQFF
CDR3 DNA: TGTGCCAGCAGTTACTCGGCTGAGCAGTTCTTC

V gene: TRBV30
D gene: TRBD2
J gene: TRBJ2-5
clone size: many
CDR3 protein: CAWSHSGRRGETQYF
CDR3 DNA: TGTGCCTGGAGTCATAGCGGGAGACGGGGAGAGACCCAGTACTTC

V gene: TRBV29-1
D gene: TRBD1
J gene: TRBJ2-4
clone size: many
CDR3 protein: CSVATGSGWDIQYF
CDR3 DNA: TGCAGCGTTGCGACAGGGTCGGGTTGGGACATTCAGTACTTC

V gene: TRBV14
D gene: .
J gene: TRBJ2-3
clone size: .
CDR3 protein: CASSPSLVADTQYF
CDR3 DNA: TGTGCCAGCAGCCCCAGTCTGGTTGCAGATACGCAGTATTTT

V gene: TRBV10-2
D gene: .
J gene: TRBJ2-7
clone size: .
CDR3 protein: CASVRENYGYEQYF
CDR3 DNA: TGCGCCAGCGTACGGGAGAATTACGGTTACGAGCAGTACTTC

V gene: TRBV3-1
D gene: .
J gene: TRBJ2-3
clone size: .
CDR3 protein: CASSQAWASSTDTQYF
CDR3 DNA: TGTGCCAGCAGCCAAGCCTGGGCTAGTAGCACAGATACGCAGTATTTT

V gene: TRBV7-2
D gene: TRBD2
J gene: TRBJ2-3
clone size: .
CDR3 protein: CASSRGSGRGGDTQYF
CDR3 DNA: TGTGCCAGCAGCCGGGGTAGCGGGAGGGGGGGAGATACGCAGTATTTT

V gene: TRBV10-3
D gene: TRBD2
J gene: TRBJ2-3
clone size: few
CDR3 protein: CAISALAGSPDTQYF
CDR3 DNA: TGTGCCATCAGTGCACTAGCGGGATCCCCAGATACGCAGTATTTT

V gene: TRBV20-1
D gene: TRBD2
J gene: TRBJ2-5
clone size: .
CDR3 protein: CSAKSGERGQETQYF
CDR3 DNA: TGCAGTGCAAAGAGCGGGGAGCGGGGACAAGAGACCCAGTACTTC

V gene: TRBV10-3
D gene: TRBD1
J gene: TRBJ2-7
clone size: few
CDR3 protein: CAISEGSGGSYEQYF
CDR3 DNA: TGTGCCATCAGTGAGGGGTCAGGGGGCTCCTACGAGCAGTACTTC

V gene: TRBV20-1
D gene: .
J gene: TRBJ1-6
clone size: .
CDR3 protein: CSAREGQAPLHF
CDR3 DNA: TGCAGTGCTAGAGAAGGGCAGGCCCCCCTCCACTTT

V gene: TRBV20-1
D gene: TRBD1
J gene: TRBJ1-2
clone size: .
CDR3 protein: CSAPPGTGGAGHGYTF
CDR3 DNA: TGCAGTGCTCCCCCAGGGACAGGGGGCGCCGGTCATGGCTACACCTTC

V gene: TRBV29-1
D gene: .
J gene: TRBJ2-3
clone size: .
CDR3 protein: CSVALRDTQYF
CDR3 DNA: TGCAGCGTTGCCCTTAGGGATACGCAGTATTTT

V gene: TRBV5-5
D gene: .
J gene: TRBJ2-7
clone size: .
CDR3 protein: CASSLWAGLSYEQYF
CDR3 DNA: TGTGCCAGCAGCTTGTGGGCAGGGCTTTCCTACGAGCAGTACTTC

V gene: TRBV7-2
D gene: TRBD1
J gene: TRBJ1-1
clone size: few
CDR3 protein: CASRKTGMNTEAFF
CDR3 DNA: TGTGCCAGCAGAAAGACAGGGATGAACACTGAAGCTTTCTTT

V gene: TRBV23-1
D gene: TRBD2
J gene: TRBJ2-1
clone size: .
CDR3 protein: CASSQSGGRTYNEQFF
CDR3 DNA: TGCGCCAGCAGTCAATCGGGCGGGAGGACCTACAATGAGCAGTTCTTC